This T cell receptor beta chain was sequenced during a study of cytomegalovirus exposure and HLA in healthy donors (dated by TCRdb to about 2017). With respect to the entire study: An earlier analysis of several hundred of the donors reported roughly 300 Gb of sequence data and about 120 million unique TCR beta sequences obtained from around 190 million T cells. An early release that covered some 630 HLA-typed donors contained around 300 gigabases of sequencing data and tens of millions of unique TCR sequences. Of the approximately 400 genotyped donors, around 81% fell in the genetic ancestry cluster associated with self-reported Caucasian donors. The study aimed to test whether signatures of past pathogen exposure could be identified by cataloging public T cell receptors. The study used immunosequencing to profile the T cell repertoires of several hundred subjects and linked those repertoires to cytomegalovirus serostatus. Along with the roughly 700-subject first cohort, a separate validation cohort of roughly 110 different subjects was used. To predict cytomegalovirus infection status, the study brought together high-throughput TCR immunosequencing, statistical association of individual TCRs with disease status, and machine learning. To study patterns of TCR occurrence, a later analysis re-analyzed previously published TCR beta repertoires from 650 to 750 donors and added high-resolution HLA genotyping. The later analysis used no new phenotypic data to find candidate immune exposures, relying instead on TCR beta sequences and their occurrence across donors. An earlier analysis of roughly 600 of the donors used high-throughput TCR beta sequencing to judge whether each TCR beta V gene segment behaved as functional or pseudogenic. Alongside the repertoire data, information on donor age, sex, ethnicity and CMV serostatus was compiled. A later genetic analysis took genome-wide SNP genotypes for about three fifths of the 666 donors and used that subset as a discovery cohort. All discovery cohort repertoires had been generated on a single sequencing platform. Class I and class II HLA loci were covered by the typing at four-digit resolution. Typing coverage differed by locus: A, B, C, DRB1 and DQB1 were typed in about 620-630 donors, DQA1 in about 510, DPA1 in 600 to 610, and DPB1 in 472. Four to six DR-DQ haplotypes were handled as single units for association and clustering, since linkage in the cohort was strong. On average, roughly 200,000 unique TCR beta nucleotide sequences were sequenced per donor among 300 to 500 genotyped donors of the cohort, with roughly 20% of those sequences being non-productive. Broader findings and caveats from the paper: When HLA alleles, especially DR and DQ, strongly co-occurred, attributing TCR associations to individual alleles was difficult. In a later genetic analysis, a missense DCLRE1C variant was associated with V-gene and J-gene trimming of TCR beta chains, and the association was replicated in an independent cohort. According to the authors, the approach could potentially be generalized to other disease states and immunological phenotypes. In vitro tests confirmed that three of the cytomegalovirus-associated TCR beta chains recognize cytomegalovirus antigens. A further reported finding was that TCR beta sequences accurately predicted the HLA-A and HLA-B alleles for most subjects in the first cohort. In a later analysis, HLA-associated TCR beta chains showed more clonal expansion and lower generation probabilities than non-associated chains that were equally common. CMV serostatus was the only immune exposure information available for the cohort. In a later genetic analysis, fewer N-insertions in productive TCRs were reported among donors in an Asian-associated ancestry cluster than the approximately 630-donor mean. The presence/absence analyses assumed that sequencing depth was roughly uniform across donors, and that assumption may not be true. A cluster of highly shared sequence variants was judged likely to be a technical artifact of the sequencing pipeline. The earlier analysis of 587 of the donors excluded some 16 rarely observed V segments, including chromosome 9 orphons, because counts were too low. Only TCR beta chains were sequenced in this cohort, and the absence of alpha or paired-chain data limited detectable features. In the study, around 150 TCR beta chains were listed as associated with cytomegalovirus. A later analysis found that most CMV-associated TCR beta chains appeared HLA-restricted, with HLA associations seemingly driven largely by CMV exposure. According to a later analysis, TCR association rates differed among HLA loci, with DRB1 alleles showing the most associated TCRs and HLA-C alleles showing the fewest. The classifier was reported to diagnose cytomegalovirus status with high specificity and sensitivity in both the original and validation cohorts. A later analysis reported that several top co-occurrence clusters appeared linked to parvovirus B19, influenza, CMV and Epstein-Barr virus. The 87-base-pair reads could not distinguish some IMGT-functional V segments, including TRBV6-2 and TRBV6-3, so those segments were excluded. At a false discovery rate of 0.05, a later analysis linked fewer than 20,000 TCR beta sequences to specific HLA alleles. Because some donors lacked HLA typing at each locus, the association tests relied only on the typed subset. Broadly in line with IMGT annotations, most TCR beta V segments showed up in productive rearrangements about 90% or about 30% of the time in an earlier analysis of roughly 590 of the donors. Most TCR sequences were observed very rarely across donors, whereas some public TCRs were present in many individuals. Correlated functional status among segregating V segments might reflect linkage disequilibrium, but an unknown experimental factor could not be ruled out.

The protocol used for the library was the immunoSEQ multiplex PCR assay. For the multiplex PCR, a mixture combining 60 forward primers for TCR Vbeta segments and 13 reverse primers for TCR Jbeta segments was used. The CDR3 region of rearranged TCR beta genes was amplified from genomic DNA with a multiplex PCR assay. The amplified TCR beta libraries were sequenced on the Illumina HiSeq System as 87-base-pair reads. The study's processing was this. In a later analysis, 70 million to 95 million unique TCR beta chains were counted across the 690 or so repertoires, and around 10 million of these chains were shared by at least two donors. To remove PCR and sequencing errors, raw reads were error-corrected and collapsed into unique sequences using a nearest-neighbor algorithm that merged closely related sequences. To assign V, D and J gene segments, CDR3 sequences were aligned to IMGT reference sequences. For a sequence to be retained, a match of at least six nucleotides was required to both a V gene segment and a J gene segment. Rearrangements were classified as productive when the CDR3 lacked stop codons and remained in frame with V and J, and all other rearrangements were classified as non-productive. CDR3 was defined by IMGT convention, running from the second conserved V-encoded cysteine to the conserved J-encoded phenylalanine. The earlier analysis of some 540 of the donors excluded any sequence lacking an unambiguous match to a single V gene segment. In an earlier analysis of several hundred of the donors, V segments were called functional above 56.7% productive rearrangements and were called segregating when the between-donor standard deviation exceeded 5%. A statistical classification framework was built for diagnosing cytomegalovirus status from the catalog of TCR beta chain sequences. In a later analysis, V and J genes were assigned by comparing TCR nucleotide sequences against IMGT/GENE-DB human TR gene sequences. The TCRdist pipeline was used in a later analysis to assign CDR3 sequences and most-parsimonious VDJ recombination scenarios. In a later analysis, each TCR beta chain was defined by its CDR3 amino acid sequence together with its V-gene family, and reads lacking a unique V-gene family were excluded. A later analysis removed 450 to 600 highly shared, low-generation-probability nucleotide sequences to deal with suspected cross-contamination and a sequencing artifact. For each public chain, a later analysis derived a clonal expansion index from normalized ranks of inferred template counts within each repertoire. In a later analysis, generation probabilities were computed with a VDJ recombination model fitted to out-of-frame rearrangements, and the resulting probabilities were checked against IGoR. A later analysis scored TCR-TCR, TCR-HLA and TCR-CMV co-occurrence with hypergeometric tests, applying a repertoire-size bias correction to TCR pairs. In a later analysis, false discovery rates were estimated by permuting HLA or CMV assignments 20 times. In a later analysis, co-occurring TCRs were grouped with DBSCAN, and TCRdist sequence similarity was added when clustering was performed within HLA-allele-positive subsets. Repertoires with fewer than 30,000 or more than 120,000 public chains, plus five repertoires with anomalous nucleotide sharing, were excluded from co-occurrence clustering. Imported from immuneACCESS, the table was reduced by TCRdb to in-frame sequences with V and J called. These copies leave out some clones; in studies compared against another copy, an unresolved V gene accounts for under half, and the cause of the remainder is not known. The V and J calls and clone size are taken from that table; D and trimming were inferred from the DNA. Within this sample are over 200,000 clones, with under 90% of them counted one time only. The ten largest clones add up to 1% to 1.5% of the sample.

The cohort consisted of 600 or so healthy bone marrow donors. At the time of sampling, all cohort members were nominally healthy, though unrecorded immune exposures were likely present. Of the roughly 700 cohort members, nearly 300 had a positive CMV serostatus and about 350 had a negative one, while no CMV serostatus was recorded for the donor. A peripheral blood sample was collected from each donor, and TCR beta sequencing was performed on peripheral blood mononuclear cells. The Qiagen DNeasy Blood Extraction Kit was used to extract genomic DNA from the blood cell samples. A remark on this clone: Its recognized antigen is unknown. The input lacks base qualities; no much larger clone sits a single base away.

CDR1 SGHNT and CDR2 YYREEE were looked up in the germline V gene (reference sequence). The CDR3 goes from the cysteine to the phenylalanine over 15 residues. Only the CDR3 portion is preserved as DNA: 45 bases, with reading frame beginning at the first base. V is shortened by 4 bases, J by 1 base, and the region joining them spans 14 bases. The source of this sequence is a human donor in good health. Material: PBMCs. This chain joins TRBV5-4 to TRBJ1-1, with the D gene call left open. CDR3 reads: CASSPSVNANTEAFF. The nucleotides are TGTGCCAGCAGCCCATCGGTGAACGCGAACACTGAAGCTTTCTTT. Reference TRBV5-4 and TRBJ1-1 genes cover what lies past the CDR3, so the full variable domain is ETGVTQSPTHLIKTRGQQVTLRCSSQSGHNTVSWYQQALGQGPQFIFQYYREEENGRGNFPPRFSGLQFPNYSSELNVNALELDDSALYLCASSPSVNANTEAFFGQGTRLTVV.